The 18 T cell receptor beta chains reported below all come from one sample, sequenced in a study of T-cell memory formation after mild COVID-19. TCRdb passed the 5' RACE reads through MiXCR, listing each CDR3 protein once. The sample lists 300,000 to 350,000 distinct CDR3 sequences, roughly 21% occurring once. The material sequenced was PBMCs or a T cell subset sorted from them (not recorded which). All receptors come from a man aged 18 to 29 who had mild COVID-19 (a few samples of this study predate the infection). Cell type and time point are not known.

The chain uses TRBV7-3 and TRBJ2-1; weak D call: TRBD2 (5 bases). V was clipped by 0 bases and J by 8 bases, with 11 bases between them. Germline CDR1 SGHTA, CDR2 FQGTGA. The CDR3 sequence is 14 residues long. CDR3 in DNA: TGTGCCAGCAGCTTAACTCGCGGGTGGGATGAGCAGTTCTTC. It specifies CASSLTRGWDEQFF.

This clonotype appeared a few times. The rearrangement links TRBV15 to TRBJ2-1; 8 nucleotides agree with TRBD2. Germline V gene sequence: CDR1 LNHNV, CDR2 YYDKDF (reference sequence). The trim removed 0 bases at V and 8 bases at J, leaving 9 bases unmatched. The CDR3 is made up of 16 amino acids. CDR3 sequence: CATSRDGGGPKHEQFF. DNA of the CDR3: TGTGCCACCAGCAGAGACGGGGGGGGGCCTAAACATGAGCAGTTCTTC.

This clonotype was seen only a few times. V and J are TRBV6-5 and TRBJ2-1; 9 bases align to TRBD2. The CDR3 is 14 residues long. Per germline, CDR1 MNHEY and CDR2 SVGAGI. Trimming removed 5 bases from V and 8 bases from J; junction bases left unmatched: 7. The CDR3 spells CASSPVGTSYEQFF. For the CDR3, the DNA is TGTGCCAGCAGTCCCGTGGGGACTAGCTATGAGCAGTTCTTC.

In its sample, this clonotype was seen a few times. The rearrangement uses TRBV3-1 and TRBJ2-1; TRBD2 aligns across 14 bases. The CDR3 sequence is 15 residues long. From germline, CDR1 is LGHDT and CDR2 YNNKEL (reference sequence). Trimming at V came to 6 bases and at J to 9 bases, leaving 7 bases not matched to a gene. CDR3 sequence (DNA): TGTGCCAGCAGTCCACCGACTAGCGGGGGGGTTGAGCAGTTCTTC. It yields the protein CASSPPTSGGVEQFF.

In its sample, this clonotype was seen many times. The chain has TRBV12-3 or TRBV12-4 and TRBJ2-5, with TRBD1 as a possible D gene (5 bases). V was shortened by 6 bases and J by 5 bases, with 13 bases between the two germline ends. The CDR3 contains 13 residues. This CDR3 is CASRRGATETQYF. CDR3 coding DNA: TGTGCCAGCAGAAGGGGTGCTACGGAGACCCAGTACTTC.

This clonotype was counted ten times or more. The chain links TRBV28 to TRBJ1-2; D not resolved. Trimming took off 6 bases at V and 0 bases at J, with 11 bases between the two ends. CDR3 length equals 14 residues. Germline values: CDR1 MDHEN, CDR2 SYDVKM. For the CDR3, the DNA is TGTGCCAGCAGCCCGCTGGGGTCTAACTATGGCTACACCTTC. Amino acid sequence: CASSPLGSNYGYTF.

J is TRBJ2-5 and V is TRBV11-2; D remains unclear. The germline CDR1 and CDR2 sequences are SGHAT and FQNNGV. The CDR3 has 15 residues. The ends were cut back, 5 bases at V and 2 bases at J, with 15 bases in the middle. The CDR3 DNA reads as TGTGCCAGCAGCCCAAGGACGCAGGATCAAGAGACCCAGTACTTC. It specifies CASSPRTQDQETQYF.

This clonotype occurred a few times. The chain recombines TRBV15 with TRBJ2-7, with D possibly TRBD1 on 5 matching bases. This CDR3 has 16 residues. Germline V lookup: CDR1 LNHNV, CDR2 YYDKDF (reference sequence). The V and J ends lost 0 bases and 2 bases respectively, with 14 bases between them. CDR3 amino acids: CATSRDHETAAYEQYF. Written as DNA, the CDR3 is TGTGCCACCAGCAGAGATCACGAGACAGCCGCCTACGAGCAGTACTTC.

The chain links TRBV7-2 to TRBJ1-5; a weak D match, TRBD1 (5 bases). Between the trimmed V and J ends, which lost 1 base and 5 bases, there was a span of 12 bases. Germline-derived CDR1 and CDR2 are SGHTA and FQGNSA. This CDR3 has 15 amino acids. The CDR3 bases are TGTGCCAGCAGCTTAGAGGGGAGAGTGGATCAGCCCCAGCATTTT. It specifies CASSLEGRVDQPQHF.

The chain has TRBV6-1 and TRBJ2-7; 11 nucleotides match TRBD2. Germline V gene lookup returns CDR1 MNHNS and CDR2 SASEGT. The CDR3 consists of 14 residues. The CDR3 protein is CASSEVVRLAGFRV. CDR3 nucleotides: TGTGCCAGCAGTGAAGTAGTTCGACTAGCGGGATTTCGCGTC.

The rearrangement links TRBV7-2 to TRBJ2-5; weak D call: TRBD2 (6 bases). This CDR3 has 13 amino acids. Germline V gene lookup returns CDR1 SGHTA and CDR2 FQGNSA. V shed 5 bases and J shed 4 bases, with 11 bases lying between them. CDR3 sequence (DNA): TGTGCCAGCAGCCGGGGGTCGGCAGAGACCCAGTACTTC. As protein: CASSRGSAETQYF. The whole variable domain, remainder taken from reference TRBV7-2 and TRBJ2-5, is GAGVSQSPSNKVTEKGKDVELRCDPISGHTALYWYRQSLGQGLEFLIYFQGNSAPDKSGLPSDRFSAERTGGSVSTLTIQRTQQEDSAVYLCASSRGSAETQYFGPGTRLLVL.

This clonotype was observed a handful of times. At one of its ends the junction is not consistent with the germline gene, which may arise from a read error. This sequence joins TRBV5-1 and TRBJ2-3; D unresolved. There are 14 residues in the CDR3. Per germline, CDR1 SGHRS and CDR2 YFSETQ. The CDR3 loop is CAISLMTNADTQYF. The CDR3 coding sequence is TGCGCCATCAGCTTGATGACCAACGCCGATACGCAGTATTTT.

CDR3: CASSRPPGYEQYV. The CDR3 coding sequence is TGTGCCAGCAGCCGGCCCCCGGGTTACGAGCAGTACGTC. The rearrangement uses TRBV7-9 and TRBJ2-7; D remains unclear. The CDR3 runs to 13 residues. Between the trimmed V and J ends, which lost 5 bases and 4 bases, there was a span of 12 bases. Germline CDR1 reads SEHNR; CDR2 reads FQNEAQ (reference sequence).

This clonotype came up a few times. The chain is built from TRBV7-2 and TRBJ2-3; tentative D call: TRBD1 (6 bases). The germline V and J ends were trimmed by 5 bases and 1 base, with 16 bases remaining between them. CDR3 size: 16 residues. Germline V lookup: CDR1 SGHTA, CDR2 FQGNSA. The CDR3 DNA is TGTGCCAGCAGCCCCACACAGGGTGGCGGCACAGATACGCAGTATTTT. Its protein is CASSPTQGGGTDTQYF.

This clonotype was seen only a few times. The J gene is TRBJ1-4, the V gene TRBV10-3; D is possibly TRBD1 (5 bases). The V end lost 0 bases, the J end lost 0 bases, and 17 bases lay between the germline ends. This CDR3 spans 19 amino acids. Germline CDR1 ENHRY, CDR2 SYGVKD. CDR3 loop: CAISESEWQGAATNEKLFF. CDR3 nucleotide sequence: TGTGCCATCAGTGAGTCAGAATGGCAGGGTGCCGCAACTAATGAAAAACTGTTTTTT.

V usage is TRBV20-1 and J usage is TRBJ2-5; 8 bases are a match to TRBD1. V lost 8 bases, J lost 5 bases, and 7 bases stayed unmatched. From germline, CDR1 is DFQATT and CDR2 SNEGSKA (reference sequence). The CDR3 is 12 residues long. The CDR3 loop is CSPDRGGETQYF. CDR3 in DNA: TGCAGTCCAGACAGGGGTGGGGAGACCCAGTACTTC.

The chain employs TRBV27 and TRBJ2-3; D unresolved. This CDR3 is built from 14 residues. The germline V gene has CDR1 MNHEY and CDR2 SMNVEV (reference sequence). The ends were cut back, 6 bases at V and 1 base at J, with 11 bases in the middle. CDR3 amino acids: CASSPGVGTDTQYF. Written as DNA, the CDR3 is TGTGCCAGCAGCCCTGGGGTCGGCACAGATACGCAGTATTTT.

This clonotype was detected a few times. J is TRBJ2-1 and V is TRBV28, with a tentative D call TRBD2 (6 bases). The CDR3 loop spans 14 amino acids. Per the germline V gene, CDR1 is MDHEN and CDR2 is SYDVKM. V dropped 6 bases and J dropped 3 bases, with 12 bases sitting between them. Here the CDR3 DNA reads TGTGCCAGCAGCCGCGGGGCGTACTACAATGAGCAGTTCTTC. Translating it yields CASSRGAYYNEQFF.